This T cell receptor (beta chain) was observed in a study of T cells after yellow fever vaccination. Findings of the study overall: Though it reached lower strength, the secondary response hit its peak faster, day 5 versus 15.

The table lists this clonotype with a few counts. What it binds is not known. CDR3 size: 14 residues. J gave up 4 bases and V 6 bases, and 8 bases lay outside the gene matches. Germline CDR1 and CDR2: MNHNS and SASEGT. Template switching with 5'RACE generated the TCR cDNA and added a universal primer site and UMIs. TCRdb independently ran MiXCR on the 5' RACE reads; one entry per CDR3 protein. The data contain 500,000 to 650,000 distinct CDR3 sequences, 10% to 15% of them singletons. This sequence joins TRBV6-1 and TRBJ2-5; 7 bases fit TRBD2. The sample in question was PBMCs, obtained on the day of the yellow fever booster vaccination. The TCR sequence derives from a man younger than 40 who received the YFV17D yellow fever vaccine. CDR3 amino acids: CASRPRLAGETQYF. As DNA, the CDR3 is TGTGCCAGCAGGCCGCGACTAGCCGGAGAGACCCAGTACTTC.